This TCR beta chain originates from a study of shared clonotypes between healthy human individuals. Profiled with immunoSEQ multiplex PCR; TCRdb holds only in-frame clones, not every one. The sample comprises approximately 350,000 clones, under 80% of which are singletons, and 10% rests with the top ten. Material for sequencing was memory CD4+ T cells sorted from blood. Subset given: CD45RA-negative fraction. The origin of this receptor is a man aged 30 to 39 in good health.

The CDR3 loop reads CASRGGQGDQPQHF. For the CDR3, the DNA is TGTGCCAGCAGGGGGGGACAGGGAGATCAGCCCCAGCATTTT. The rearrangement links TRBV6-6 to TRBJ1-5; TRBD1 aligns across 9 bases. This CDR3 spans 14 amino acids. In germline, CDR1 is MNHNY, CDR2 SVGAGI (reference sequence). Losses at the gene ends were 6 bases for V and 5 bases for J; bases not matched to a gene: 5.